The sequence of this T cell receptor beta chain was determined in a study of T cells in Graves' hyperthyroidism and ophthalmopathy. Notes on the study in general: Appearing also in blood were most of the thyroid clonotypes expanded above 0.001.

Patients showing uncontrolled infection, other autoimmune disease, pregnancy or lactation were ineligible. Each diagnosis drew on symptoms, thyroxine, TRAb, thyroid ultrasound and orbital computed tomography findings. The germline V and J ends were trimmed by 2 bases and 2 bases, with 13 bases remaining between them. CDR3 size: 15 residues. CDR1 SGHVS and CDR2 FQNEAQ come from the germline V gene. To note about this clonotype: What it recognizes is unknown.

The CDR3 regions of TCR beta were amplified from RNA transcripts. HTBI primers were used for first-round RT-PCR of the TCR CDR3. TCRdb re-analysed the multiplex PCR reads in MiXCR, keeping a single row per CDR3 protein. The sample has hundreds of thousands of distinct CDR3 sequences, about 45% seen once; the top ten hold under 8.5%. The material sequenced was peripheral blood or thyroid tissue (not recorded which). The clonotype was recovered from an adult man with Graves' disease, either hyperthyroidism or ophthalmopathy (not recorded which). The V call is TRBV7-8, the J call TRBJ2-7; possible D gene TRBD1, 6 bases. The CDR3 region is CASSLKGTFTYEQYF. The CDR3 DNA reads as TGTGCCAGCAGCTTAAAGGGGACATTTACCTACGAGCAGTACTTC.